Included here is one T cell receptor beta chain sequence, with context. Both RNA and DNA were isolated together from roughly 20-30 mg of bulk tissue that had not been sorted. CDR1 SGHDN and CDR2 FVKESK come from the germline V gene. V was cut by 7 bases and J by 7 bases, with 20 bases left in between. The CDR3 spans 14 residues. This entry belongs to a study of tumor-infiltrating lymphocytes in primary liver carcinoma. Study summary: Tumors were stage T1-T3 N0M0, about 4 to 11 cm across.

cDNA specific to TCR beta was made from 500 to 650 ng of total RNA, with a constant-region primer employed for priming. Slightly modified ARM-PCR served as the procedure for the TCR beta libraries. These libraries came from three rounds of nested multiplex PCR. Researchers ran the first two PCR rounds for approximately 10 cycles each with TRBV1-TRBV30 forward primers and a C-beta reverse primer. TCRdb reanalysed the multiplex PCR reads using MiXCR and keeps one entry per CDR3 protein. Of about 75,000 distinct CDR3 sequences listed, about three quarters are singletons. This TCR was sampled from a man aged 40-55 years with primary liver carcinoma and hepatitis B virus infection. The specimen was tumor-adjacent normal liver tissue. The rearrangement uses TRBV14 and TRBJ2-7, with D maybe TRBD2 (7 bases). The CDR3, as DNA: TGTGCCAGCAATCCTGCGGGGGCGTCTGGGGAGCAGTACTTC. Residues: CASNPAGASGEQYF. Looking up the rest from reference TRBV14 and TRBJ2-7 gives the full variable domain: EAGVTQFPSHSVIEKGQTVTLRCDPISGHDNLYWYRRVMGKEIKFLLHFVKESKQDESGMPNNRFLAERTGGTYSTLKVQPAELEDSGVYFCASNPAGASGEQYFGPGTRLTVT.